Sequencing of this TCR beta chain was carried out in a study of blood T cell repertoires in COVID-19. As for the study in general: Spain, Italy and the United States supplied samples that represented acute and convalescent COVID-19. Sources were T cells, B-cell-depleted T cells, or PBMCs; the material itself was cDNA or gDNA.

Germline trimming cut 4 bases from V and 4 bases from J; bases unmatched to any gene: 7. The CDR3 sequence is 15 residues long. Germline V gives CDR1 LGHNA, CDR2 YNFKEQ. Original processing methods: Estimation of nucleated cell counts was performed using reference gene primer amplification. The assay was immunoSEQ multiplex PCR, and TCRdb's table has in-frame clones only and misses some. That table is the source of V, J and clone size, and D and trimming were worked out from the DNA. This sample has around 65,000 clones, with around four fifths found just once. The sequence derives from a woman aged 45-65 years with active or convalescent COVID-19. Sequences were obtained from peripheral blood. This rearrangement joins TRBV4-2 to TRBJ1-1, with 9 nucleotides matching TRBD1. DNA for the CDR3: TGTGCCAGCAGCCTCCCTACGGACAGGGGCACTGAAGCTTTCTTT. Its protein product is CASSLPTDRGTEAFF.